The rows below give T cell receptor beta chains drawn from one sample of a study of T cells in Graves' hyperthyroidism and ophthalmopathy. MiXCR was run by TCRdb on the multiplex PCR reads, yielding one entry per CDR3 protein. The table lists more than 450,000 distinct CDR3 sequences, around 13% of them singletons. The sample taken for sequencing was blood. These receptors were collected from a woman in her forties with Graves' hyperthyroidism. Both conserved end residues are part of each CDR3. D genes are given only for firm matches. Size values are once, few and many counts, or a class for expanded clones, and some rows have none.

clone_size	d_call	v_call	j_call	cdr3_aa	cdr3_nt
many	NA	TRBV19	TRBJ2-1	CASSTQGKRENEQFF	TGTGCCAGTAGTACACAGGGGAAGCGGGAGAATGAGCAGTTCTTC
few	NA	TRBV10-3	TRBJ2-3	CAISGGTADTQYF	TGTGCCATCAGTGGCGGGACAGCCGATACGCAGTATTTT
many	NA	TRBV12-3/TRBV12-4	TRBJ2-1	CASSLIYNEQFF	TGTGCCAGCAGTTTGATATACAATGAGCAGTTCTTC
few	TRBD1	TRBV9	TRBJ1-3	CASSLTSGGGNTIYF	TGTGCCAGCAGCTTAACCTCAGGGGGTGGAAACACCATATATTTT
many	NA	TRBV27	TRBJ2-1	CASSLGGFLYNEQFF	TGTGCCAGCAGTTTGGGGGGTTTCCTCTACAATGAGCAGTTCTTC
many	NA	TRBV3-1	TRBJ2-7	CASSQTGEQYF	TGTGCCAGCAGCCAGACGGGGGAGCAGTACTTC
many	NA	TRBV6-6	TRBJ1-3	CASSYEFFQGRIGNTIYF	TGTGCCAGCAGTTACGAGTTTTTCCAGGGAAGAATTGGAAACACCATATATTTT
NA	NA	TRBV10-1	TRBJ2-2	CASSVGTLSTGELFF	TGCGCCAGCAGTGTAGGGACCCTATCAACGGGGGAGCTGTTTTTT
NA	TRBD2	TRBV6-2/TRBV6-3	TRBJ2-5	CASSGGKSWTSGRGETQYF	TGTGCCAGCAGTGGTGGGAAATCCTGGACTAGCGGACGAGGAGAGACCCAGTACTTC
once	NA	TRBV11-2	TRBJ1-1	CASSFEKGTEAFF	TGTGCCAGCAGCTTCGAAAAAGGGACTGAAGCTTTCTTT
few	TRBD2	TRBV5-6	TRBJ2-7	CASSPPGGSGSYEQYF	TGTGCCAGCAGCCCCCCAGGCGGTAGCGGGAGCTACGAGCAGTACTTC
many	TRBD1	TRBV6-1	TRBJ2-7	CASRGGQASYEQYF	TGTGCCAGCAGGGGGGGACAGGCCTCCTACGAGCAGTACTTC
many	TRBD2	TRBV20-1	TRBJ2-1	CSASRTSGRATTYNEQFF	TGCAGTGCTAGCAGGACTAGCGGGAGGGCCACGACCTACAATGAGCAGTTCTTC
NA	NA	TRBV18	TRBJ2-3	CASSFTGEAGTDTQYF	TGTGCCAGCTCATTTACAGGGGAGGCAGGCACAGATACGCAGTATTTT
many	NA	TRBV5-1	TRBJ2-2	CASSLTQTNTGELFF	TGCGCCAGCAGCTTGACTCAGACGAACACCGGGGAGCTGTTTTTT
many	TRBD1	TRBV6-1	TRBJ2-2	CASSPMDRIITGELFF	TGTGCCAGCAGTCCAATGGACAGGATTATTACCGGGGAGCTGTTTTTT
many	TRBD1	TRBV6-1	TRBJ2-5	CASSDRDRGKETQYF	TGTGCCAGCAGTGACCGGGACAGGGGAAAAGAGACCCAGTACTTC
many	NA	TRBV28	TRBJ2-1	CASGGTTPSNLYNEQFF	TGTGCCAGCGGGGGGACAACTCCATCGAACTTATACAATGAGCAGTTCTTC
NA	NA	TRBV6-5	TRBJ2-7	CASSSAAESYEQYF	TGTGCCAGCAGTTCAGCGGCAGAAAGCTACGAGCAGTACTTC